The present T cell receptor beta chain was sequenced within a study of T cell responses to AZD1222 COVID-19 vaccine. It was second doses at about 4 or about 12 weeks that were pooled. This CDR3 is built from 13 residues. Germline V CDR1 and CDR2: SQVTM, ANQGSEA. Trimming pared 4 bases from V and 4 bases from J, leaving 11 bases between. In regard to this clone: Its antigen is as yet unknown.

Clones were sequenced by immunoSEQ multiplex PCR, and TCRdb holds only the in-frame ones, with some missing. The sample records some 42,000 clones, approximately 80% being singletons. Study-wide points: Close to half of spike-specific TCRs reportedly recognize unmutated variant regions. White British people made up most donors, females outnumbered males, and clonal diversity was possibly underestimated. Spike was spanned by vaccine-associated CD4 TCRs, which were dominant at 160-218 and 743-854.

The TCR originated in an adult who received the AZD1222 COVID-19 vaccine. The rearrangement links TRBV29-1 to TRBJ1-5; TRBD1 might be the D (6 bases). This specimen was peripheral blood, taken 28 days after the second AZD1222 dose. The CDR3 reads CSVGGAVNQPQHF. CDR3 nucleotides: TGCAGCGTTGGGGGGGCAGTTAATCAGCCCCAGCATTTT.